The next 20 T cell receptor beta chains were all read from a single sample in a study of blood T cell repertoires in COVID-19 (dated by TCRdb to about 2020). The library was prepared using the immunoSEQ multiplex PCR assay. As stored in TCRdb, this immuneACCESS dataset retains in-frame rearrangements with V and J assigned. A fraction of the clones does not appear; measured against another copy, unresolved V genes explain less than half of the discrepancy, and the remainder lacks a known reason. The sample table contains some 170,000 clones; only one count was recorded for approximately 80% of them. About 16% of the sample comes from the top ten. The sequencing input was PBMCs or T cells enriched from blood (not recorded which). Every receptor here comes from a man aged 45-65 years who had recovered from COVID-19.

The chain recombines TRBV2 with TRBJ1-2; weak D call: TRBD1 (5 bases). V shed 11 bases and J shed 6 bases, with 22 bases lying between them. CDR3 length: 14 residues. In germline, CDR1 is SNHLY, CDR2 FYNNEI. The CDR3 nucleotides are TGTGCCTGCCAACAGGAACATACTACGGATGGCTACACCTTC. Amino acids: CACQQEHTTDGYTF.

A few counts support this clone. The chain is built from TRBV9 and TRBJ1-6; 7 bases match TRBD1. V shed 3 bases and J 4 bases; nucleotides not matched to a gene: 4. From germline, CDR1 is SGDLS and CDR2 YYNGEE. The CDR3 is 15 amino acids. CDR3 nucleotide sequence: TGTGCCAGCAGCGCACAGGGGCATTATAATTCACCCCTCCACTTT. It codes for CASSAQGHYNSPLHF.

CDR3 nucleotide sequence: TGTGCCAGCACCCCCGGGACAGGGAGCTACGAGCAGTACTTC. It is translated as CASTPGTGSYEQYF. The rearrangement joins TRBV7-6 to TRBJ2-7, with 9 bases identical to TRBD1. The CDR3 is 14 amino acids. Germline V gene lookup returns CDR1 SGHVS and CDR2 FNYEAQ. Trimming cost V 7 bases and J 3 bases; bases outside gene matches: 7.

CDR3: CASSQTGQGTSGANVLTF. The CDR3 region has the DNA TGCGCCAGCAGCCAGACGGGACAGGGAACCTCTGGGGCCAACGTCCTGACTTTC. The chain joins TRBV4-1 to TRBJ2-6; 9 nucleotides align to TRBD1. The germline V gene encodes CDR1 MGHRA and CDR2 YSYEKL. V shed 3 bases, J shed 0 bases, and the junction held 6 bases outside the gene matches. The CDR3 loop spans 18 amino acids.

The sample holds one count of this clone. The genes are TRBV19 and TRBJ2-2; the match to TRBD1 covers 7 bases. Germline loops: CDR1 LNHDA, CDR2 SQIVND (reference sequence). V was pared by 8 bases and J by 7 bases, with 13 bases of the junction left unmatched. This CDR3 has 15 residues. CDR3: CASDGGTGVIGELFF. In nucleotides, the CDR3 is TGTGCCAGTGATGGGGGAACAGGGGTTATCGGGGAGCTGTTTTTT.

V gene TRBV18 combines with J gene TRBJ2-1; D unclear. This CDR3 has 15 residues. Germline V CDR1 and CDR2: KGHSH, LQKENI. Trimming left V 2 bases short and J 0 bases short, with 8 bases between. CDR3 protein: CASSPDLSSYNEQFF. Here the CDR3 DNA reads TGTGCCAGCTCACCAGATCTGAGCTCCTACAATGAGCAGTTCTTC.

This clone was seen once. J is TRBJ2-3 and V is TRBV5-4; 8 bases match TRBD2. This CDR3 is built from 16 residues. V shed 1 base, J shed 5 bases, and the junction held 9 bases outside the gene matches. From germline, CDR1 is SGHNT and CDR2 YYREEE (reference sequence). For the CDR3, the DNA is TGTGCCAGCAGCTTGTCTCAGCGGGGGCGGGGAGATACGCAGTATTTT. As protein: CASSLSQRGRGDTQYF.

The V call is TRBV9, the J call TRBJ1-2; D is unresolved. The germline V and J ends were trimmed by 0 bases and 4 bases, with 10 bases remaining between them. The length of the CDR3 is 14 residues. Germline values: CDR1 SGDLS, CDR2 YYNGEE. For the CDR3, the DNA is TGTGCCAGCAGCGTAGATTCAAGCTCCTATGGCTACACCTTC. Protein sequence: CASSVDSSSYGYTF.

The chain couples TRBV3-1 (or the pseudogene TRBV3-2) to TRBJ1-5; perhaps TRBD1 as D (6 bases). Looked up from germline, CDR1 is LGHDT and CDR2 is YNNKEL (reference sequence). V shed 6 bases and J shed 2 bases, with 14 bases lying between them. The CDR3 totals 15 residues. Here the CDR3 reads CASSQQGGGNQPQHF. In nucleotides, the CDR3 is TGTGCCAGCAGTCAACAGGGCGGGGGCAATCAGCCCCAGCATTTT.

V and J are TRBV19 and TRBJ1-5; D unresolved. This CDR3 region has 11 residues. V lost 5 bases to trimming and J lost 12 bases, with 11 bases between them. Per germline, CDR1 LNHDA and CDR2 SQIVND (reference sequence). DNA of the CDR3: TGTGCCAGTAGTGACGGTCGAGGCCAGCATTTT. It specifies CASSDGRGQHF.

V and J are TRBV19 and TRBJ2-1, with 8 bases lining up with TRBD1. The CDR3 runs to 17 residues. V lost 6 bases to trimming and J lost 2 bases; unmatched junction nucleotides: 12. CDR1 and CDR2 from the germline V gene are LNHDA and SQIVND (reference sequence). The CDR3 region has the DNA TGTGCCAGTAGCAACCTTTTCGGGACAGGAACCTACAATGAGCAGTTCTTC. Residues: CASSNLFGTGTYNEQFF.

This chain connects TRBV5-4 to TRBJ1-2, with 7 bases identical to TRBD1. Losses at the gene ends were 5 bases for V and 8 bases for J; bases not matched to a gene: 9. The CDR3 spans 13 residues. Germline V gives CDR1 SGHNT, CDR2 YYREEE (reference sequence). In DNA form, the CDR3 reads TGTGCCAGCAGTACACCAGGGGGAAACGGCTACACCTTC. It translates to CASSTPGGNGYTF.

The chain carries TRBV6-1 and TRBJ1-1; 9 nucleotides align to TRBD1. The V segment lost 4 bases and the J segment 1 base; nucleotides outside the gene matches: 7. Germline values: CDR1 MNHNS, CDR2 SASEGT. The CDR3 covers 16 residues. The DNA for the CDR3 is TGTGCCAGCAGTGGGGACAGGGCCGACCCGAACACTGAAGCTTTCTTT. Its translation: CASSGDRADPNTEAFF.

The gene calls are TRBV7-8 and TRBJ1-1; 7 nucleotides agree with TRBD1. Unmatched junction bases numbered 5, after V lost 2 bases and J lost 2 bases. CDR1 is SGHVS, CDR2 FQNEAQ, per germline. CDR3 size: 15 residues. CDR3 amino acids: CASSLSGQRNTEAFF. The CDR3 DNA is TGTGCCAGCAGCTTATCGGGACAGAGAAACACTGAAGCTTTCTTT.

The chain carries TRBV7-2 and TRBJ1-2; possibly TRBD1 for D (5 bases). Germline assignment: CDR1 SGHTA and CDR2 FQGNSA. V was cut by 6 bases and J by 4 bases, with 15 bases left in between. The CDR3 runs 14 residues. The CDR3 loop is CASSFTQDVYGYTF. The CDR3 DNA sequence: TGTGCCAGCAGTTTTACACAGGACGTCTATGGCTACACCTTC.

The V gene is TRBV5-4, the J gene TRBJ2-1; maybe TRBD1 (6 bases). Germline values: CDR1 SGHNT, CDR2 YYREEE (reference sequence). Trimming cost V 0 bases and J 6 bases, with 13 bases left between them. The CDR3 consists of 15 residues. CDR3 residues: CASSLAGAGANEQFF. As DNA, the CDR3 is TGTGCCAGCAGCTTGGCAGGGGCAGGGGCCAATGAGCAGTTCTTC.

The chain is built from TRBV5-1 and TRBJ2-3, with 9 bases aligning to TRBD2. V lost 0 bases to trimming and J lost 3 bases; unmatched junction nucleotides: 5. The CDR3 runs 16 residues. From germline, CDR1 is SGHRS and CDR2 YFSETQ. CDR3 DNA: TGCGCCAGCAGCTTGGCTAGCGGGGTGGAGACAGATACGCAGTATTTT. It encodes CASSLASGVETDTQYF.

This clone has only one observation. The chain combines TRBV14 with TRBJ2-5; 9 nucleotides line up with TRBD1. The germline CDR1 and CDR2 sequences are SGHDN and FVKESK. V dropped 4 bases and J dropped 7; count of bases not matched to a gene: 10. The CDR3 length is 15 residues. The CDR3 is CASSRSGQGTWTQYF. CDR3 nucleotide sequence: TGTGCCAGCAGCCGTTCGGGACAGGGAACTTGGACCCAGTACTTC.

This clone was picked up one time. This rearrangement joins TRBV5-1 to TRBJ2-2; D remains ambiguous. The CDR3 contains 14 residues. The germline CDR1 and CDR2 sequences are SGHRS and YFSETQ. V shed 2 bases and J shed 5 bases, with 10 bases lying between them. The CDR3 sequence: CASSLEAPTGELFF. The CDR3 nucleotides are TGCGCCAGCAGCTTAGAAGCACCTACCGGGGAGCTGTTTTTT.

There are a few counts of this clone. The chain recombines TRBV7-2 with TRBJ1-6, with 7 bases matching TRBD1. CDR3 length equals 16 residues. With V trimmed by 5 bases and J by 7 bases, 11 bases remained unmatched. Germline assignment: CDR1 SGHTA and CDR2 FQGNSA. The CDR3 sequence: CASSRGTENRNSPLHF. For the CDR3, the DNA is TGTGCCAGCAGCCGGGGGACAGAAAACCGGAATTCACCCCTCCACTTT.